This TCR beta chain comes out of a study of blood T cell repertoires in COVID-19. The germline CDR1 and CDR2 sequences are MDHEN and SYDVKM. The CDR3 is 13 residues long. V was trimmed by 5 bases and J by 11 bases, leaving 18 bases between them. The assay was immunoSEQ multiplex PCR, and TCRdb's table has in-frame clones only and misses some. The sample lists fewer than 350,000 clones; 85% to 90% were seen once. Sequencing was performed on peripheral blood. This clonotype originated in a woman in her 30s with COVID-19, enrolled during active disease. The chain combines TRBV28 with TRBJ1-1; no firm D call. The CDR3 loop is CASSAYLGVDAFF. For the CDR3, the DNA is TGTGCCAGCAGTGCCTACCTGGGCGTTGACGCTTTCTTT.